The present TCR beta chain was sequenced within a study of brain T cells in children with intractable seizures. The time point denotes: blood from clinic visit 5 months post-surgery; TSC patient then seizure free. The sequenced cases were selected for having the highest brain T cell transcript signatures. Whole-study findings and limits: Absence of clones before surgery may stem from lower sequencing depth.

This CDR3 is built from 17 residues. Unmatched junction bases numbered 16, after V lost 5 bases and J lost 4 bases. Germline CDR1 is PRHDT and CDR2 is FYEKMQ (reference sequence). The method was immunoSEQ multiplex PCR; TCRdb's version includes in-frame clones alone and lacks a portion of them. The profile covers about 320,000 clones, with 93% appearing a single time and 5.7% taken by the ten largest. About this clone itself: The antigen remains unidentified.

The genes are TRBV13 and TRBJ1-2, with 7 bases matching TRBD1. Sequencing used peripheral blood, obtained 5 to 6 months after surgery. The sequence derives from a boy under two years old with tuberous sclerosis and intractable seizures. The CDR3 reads CASSPRSLGQAAYGYTF. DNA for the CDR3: TGTGCCAGCAGCCCCAGGTCCCTTGGACAGGCGGCCTATGGCTACACCTTC.